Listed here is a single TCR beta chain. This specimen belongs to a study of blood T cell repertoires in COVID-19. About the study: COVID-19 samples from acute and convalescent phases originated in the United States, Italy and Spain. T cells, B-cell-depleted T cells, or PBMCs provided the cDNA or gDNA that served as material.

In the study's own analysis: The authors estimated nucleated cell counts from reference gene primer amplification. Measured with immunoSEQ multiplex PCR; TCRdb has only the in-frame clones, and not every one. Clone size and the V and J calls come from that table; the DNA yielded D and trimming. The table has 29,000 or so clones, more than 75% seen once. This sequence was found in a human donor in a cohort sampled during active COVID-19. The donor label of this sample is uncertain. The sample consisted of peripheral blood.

DNA of the CDR3: TGCGCCAGCAGCTTAAACAGTAAAGAGACCCAGTACTTC. Translating gives CASSLNSKETQYF. The chain employs TRBV5-1 and TRBJ2-5; D unresolved. The CDR3 totals 13 residues. The V and J ends lost 2 bases and 3 bases respectively, with 8 bases between them. Germline-derived CDR1 and CDR2 are SGHRS and YFSETQ.